A single sample is the source of the 12 T cell receptor beta chains below, sequenced in a study of shared clonotypes between healthy human individuals (dated by TCRdb to between 2020 and 2021). Library prep was done by the immunoSEQ multiplex PCR assay. TCRdb carries this immuneACCESS record with in-frame sequences only. Its versions omit some clonotypes, under half of them owing to an unresolved V gene in the studies checked, with the rest unexplained. The sample table holds about 710,000 clones, of which roughly 72% were seen once. The leading ten clones occupy about 1.8% of the sample. The sequencing sample was made of memory CD4+ T cells sorted from blood. Reading the label with the study, this specimen's cell subset or site is: CD45RA-negative fraction. Receptors were obtained from a woman aged 25-40 years in good health.

The chain employs TRBV7-9 and TRBJ2-7, with D perhaps TRBD2 (5 bases). The germline V and J ends were trimmed by 1 base and 5 bases, with 15 bases remaining between them. Germline V gives CDR1 SEHNR, CDR2 FQNEAQ (reference sequence). The CDR3 consists of 15 residues. CDR3 amino acids: CASSLGSYLGDEQYF. The CDR3, as DNA: TGTGCCAGCAGCTTAGGGTCCTACCTCGGGGACGAGCAGTACTTC.

The chain combines TRBV5-6 with TRBJ2-2, with TRBD1 as a possible D gene (6 bases). The germline CDR1 and CDR2 sequences are SGHDT and YYEEEE. The CDR3 has 16 amino acids. The germline V and J ends were trimmed by 2 bases and 1 base, with 12 bases remaining between them. For the CDR3, the DNA is TGTGCCAGCAGCTTACTTGACAGGAAGAACACCGGGGAGCTGTTTTTT. It yields the protein CASSLLDRKNTGELFF.

V and J are TRBV5-6 and TRBJ1-2, with TRBD1 identical over 8 bases. The CDR3 spans 16 residues. Per the germline V gene, CDR1 is SGHDT and CDR2 is YYEEEE. The J segment lost 7 bases and the V segment lost 4 bases, leaving 15 bases of the junction unmatched. CDR3 DNA sequence: TGTGCCAGCAGCCTCAGCCGGAGACAGGGGTCGAGTGGCTACACCTTC. This encodes CASSLSRRQGSSGYTF.

This clone was seen only once. J is TRBJ2-3 and V is TRBV18, with 7 bases aligning to TRBD1. Trimming took 6 bases from V and 0 from J; bases not matched to a gene: 9. CDR1 is KGHSH and CDR2 is LQKENI in the germline V gene. The CDR3 has 16 residues. Written as DNA, the CDR3 is TGTGCCAGCTCCTTGTCAGGGGGTACAAGCACAGATACGCAGTATTTT. Amino acids: CASSLSGGTSTDTQYF.

The chain has TRBV29-1 and TRBJ1-2, with TRBD1 matching 7 bases. The CDR3 runs 13 residues. V shed 3 bases and J 2 bases; nucleotides not matched to a gene: 3. Germline-derived CDR1 and CDR2 are SQVTM and ANQGSEA. Here the CDR3 reads CSVDPTGNYGYTF. The CDR3 nucleotides are TGCAGCGTTGACCCGACAGGGAACTATGGCTACACCTTC.

The chain employs TRBV7-2 and TRBJ2-7; perhaps TRBD2 as D (6 bases). CDR3 length: 15 amino acids. The V and J ends lost 1 base and 4 bases respectively, with 14 bases between them. CDR1 SGHTA and CDR2 FQGNSA come from the germline V gene. The CDR3 DNA is TGTGCCAGCAGCTTAGGGGACTTCTCTAGGTACGAGCAGTACTTC. It translates to CASSLGDFSRYEQYF.

This clone appeared once. The gene calls are TRBV5-1 and TRBJ2-1; 9 bases line up with TRBD2. The ends lost 2 bases at V and 7 bases at J; junction bases unmatched: 13. The CDR3 has 17 amino acids. The germline V gene encodes CDR1 SGHRS and CDR2 YFSETQ. The CDR3 bases are TGCGCCAGCAGCTTCCCCCGTGTAGCGGGAGTGGTGAATGAGCAGTTCTTC. Translated, it gives CASSFPRVAGVVNEQFF.

The chain recombines TRBV2 with TRBJ2-3, with D uncertain. The germline V gene encodes CDR1 SNHLY and CDR2 FYNNEI. The CDR3 has 11 amino acids. V was shortened by 5 bases and J by 5 bases, with 5 bases between the two germline ends. CDR3: CASSLRDTQYF. As DNA, the CDR3 is TGTGCCAGCAGTTTGAGAGATACGCAGTATTTT.

This sequence joins TRBV5-6 and TRBJ1-1; TRBD1 matches at 7 bases. The V and J ends lost 0 bases and 4 bases, in that order; junction bases with no gene match: 9. CDR1 is SGHDT and CDR2 is YYEEEE in the germline V gene. The CDR3 covers 16 residues. This CDR3 reads CASSLGLNRGATEAFF. The DNA for the CDR3 is TGTGCCAGCAGCTTGGGACTTAACAGGGGAGCCACTGAAGCTTTCTTT. The full variable domain, in which reference TRBV5-6 and TRBJ1-1 provide the parts outside the CDR3, is DAGVTQSPTHLIKTRGQQVTLRCSPKSGHDTVSWYQQALGQGPQFIFQYYEEEERQRGNFPDRFSGHQFPNYSSELNVNALLLGDSALYLCASSLGLNRGATEAFFGQGTRLTVV.

The chain uses TRBV10-2 and TRBJ1-5; D not certain. CDR1 is WSHSY and CDR2 is SAAADI in the germline V gene. CDR3 length: 16 amino acids. Trimming pared 2 bases from V and 0 bases from J, leaving 11 bases between. The CDR3 spells CASSEPATGSNQPQHF. Here the CDR3 DNA reads TGCGCCAGCAGTGAGCCCGCAACCGGTAGCAATCAGCCCCAGCATTTT.

Comment on this clone: Mismatch with germline at one junction end may stem from a read error. This rearrangement joins TRBV6-1 to TRBJ1-2; D remains unclear. Germline V gene data show CDR1 as MNHNS and CDR2 as SASEGT. The CDR3 runs 14 residues. CDR3: CASSEESGRRSYIF. As DNA, the CDR3 is TGTGCCAGCAGTGAAGAGTCCGGGAGAAGATCCTACATCTTC.

This clone occurred many times. The gene calls are TRBV2 and TRBJ1-5, with TRBD1 matching over 8 bases. In germline, CDR1 is SNHLY, CDR2 FYNNEI. Trimming took 6 bases from V and 8 from J; bases not matched to a gene: 6. This CDR3 comprises 13 residues. The CDR3 DNA reads TGTGCCAGCAGCTGGACAGGGCCGGAGCCCCAGCATTTT. Translating it yields CASSWTGPEPQHF.